Below, one T cell receptor beta chain is given with its context. Its antigen is not known. These data are taken from a study of blood T cells in healthy people across ages. Study-wide background: Researchers report that template switching captured about one barcoded beta molecule per two T cells.

Isolation of PBMCs gave at least 6 million cells per sample. Using a J-beta primer mix together with a sample-barcoded 5' primer, a second PCR was run for roughly 6 to 12 cycles. TCRdb re-analysed the 5' RACE reads in MiXCR, keeping a single row per CDR3 protein. The data contain over 1,500,000 distinct CDR3 sequences, roughly 52% of them singletons. Study-wide points: The recorded TCR beta diversity per million T cells decreased in a roughly linear manner with age. In the absence of known donor CMV status, changes in expanded clonotypes were possibly confounded.

V was clipped by 3 bases and J by 4 bases; unmatched bases: 12. The CDR3 totals 16 residues. CDR1 is SGHRS, CDR2 YFSETQ, per germline. This TCR was sampled from a woman aged 40 to 55 in good health. The V gene is TRBV5-1, the J gene TRBJ2-5; TRBD1 matches at 7 bases. The source material was blood. DNA for the CDR3: TGCGCCAGCAGCTCAAGACAGGGACGGGAATTAGAGACCCAGTACTTC. Protein product: CASSSRQGRELETQYF.